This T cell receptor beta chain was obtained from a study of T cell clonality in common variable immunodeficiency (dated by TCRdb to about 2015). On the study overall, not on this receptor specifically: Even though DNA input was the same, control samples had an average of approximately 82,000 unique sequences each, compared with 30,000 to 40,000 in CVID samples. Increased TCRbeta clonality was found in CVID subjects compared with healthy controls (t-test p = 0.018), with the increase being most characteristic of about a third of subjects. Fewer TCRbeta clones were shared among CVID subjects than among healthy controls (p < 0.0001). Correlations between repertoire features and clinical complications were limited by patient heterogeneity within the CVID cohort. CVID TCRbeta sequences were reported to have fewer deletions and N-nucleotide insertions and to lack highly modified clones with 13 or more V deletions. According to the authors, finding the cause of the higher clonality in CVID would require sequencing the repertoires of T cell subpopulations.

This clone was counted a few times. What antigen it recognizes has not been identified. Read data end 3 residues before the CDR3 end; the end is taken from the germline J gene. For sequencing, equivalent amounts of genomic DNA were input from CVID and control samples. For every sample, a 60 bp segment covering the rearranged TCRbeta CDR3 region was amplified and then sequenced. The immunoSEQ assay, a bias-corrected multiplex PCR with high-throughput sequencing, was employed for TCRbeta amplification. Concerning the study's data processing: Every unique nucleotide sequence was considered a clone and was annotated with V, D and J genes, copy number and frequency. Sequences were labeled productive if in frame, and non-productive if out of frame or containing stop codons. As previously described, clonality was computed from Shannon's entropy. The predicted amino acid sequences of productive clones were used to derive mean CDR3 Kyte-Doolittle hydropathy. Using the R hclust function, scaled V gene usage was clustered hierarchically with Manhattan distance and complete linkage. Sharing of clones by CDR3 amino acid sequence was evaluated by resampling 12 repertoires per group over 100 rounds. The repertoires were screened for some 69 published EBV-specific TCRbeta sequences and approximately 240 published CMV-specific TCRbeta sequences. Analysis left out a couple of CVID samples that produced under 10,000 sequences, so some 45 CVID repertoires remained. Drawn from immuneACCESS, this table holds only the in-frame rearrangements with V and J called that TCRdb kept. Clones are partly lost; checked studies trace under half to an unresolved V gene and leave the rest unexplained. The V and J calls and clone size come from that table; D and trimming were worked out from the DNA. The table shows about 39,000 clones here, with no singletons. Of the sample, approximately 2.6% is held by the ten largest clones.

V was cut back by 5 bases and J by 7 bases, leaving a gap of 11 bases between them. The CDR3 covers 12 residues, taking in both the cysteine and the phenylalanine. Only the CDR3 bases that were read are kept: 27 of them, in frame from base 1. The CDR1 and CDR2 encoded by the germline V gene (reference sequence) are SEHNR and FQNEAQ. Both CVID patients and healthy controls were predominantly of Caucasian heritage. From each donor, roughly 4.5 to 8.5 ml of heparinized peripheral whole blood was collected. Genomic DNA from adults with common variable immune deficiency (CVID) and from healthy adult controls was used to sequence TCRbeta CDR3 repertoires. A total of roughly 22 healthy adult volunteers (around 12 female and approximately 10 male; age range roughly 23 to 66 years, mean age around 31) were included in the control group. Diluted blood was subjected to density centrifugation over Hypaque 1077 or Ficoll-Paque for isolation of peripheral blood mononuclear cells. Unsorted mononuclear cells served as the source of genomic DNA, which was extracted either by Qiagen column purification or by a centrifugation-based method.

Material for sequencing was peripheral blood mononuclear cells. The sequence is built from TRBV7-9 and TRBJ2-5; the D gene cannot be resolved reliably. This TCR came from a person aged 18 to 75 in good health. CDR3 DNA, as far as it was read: TGTGCCAGCAGCCAAACAGTCGGGACC. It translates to CASSQTVGT. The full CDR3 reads CASSQTVGTQYF.